This TCR beta chain appears in the sequencing data of a study of blood T cell repertoires in COVID-19. Study as a whole: Researchers got acute and convalescent COVID-19 samples from the United States, Italy and Spain. T cells, B-cell-depleted T cells, or PBMCs provided the cDNA or gDNA that served as material.

This CDR3 region has 17 residues. Between the trimmed V and J ends, which lost 0 bases and 0 bases, there was a span of 9 bases. Germline V gives CDR1 LGHNT, CDR2 FRNRAP. Original methodology: The assay estimated nucleated cells by amplifying reference gene primers. The method was immunoSEQ multiplex PCR; TCRdb's version includes in-frame clones alone and lacks a portion of them. Clonal size and the V and J genes are those of that table, whereas D and trimming came from the DNA. The sample has roughly 56,000 clones, approximately 84% seen once; the top ten hold approximately 15%. The chain recombines TRBV12-5 with TRBJ2-6; D gene ambiguous. The receptor was isolated from a human donor in a cohort sampled during active COVID-19. The sequenced sample consisted of peripheral blood. The chain's CDR3 is CASGLVWQNSGANVLTF. Written as DNA, the CDR3 is TGTGCTAGTGGTTTGGTTTGGCAAAACTCTGGGGCCAACGTCCTGACTTTC.